This T cell receptor beta chain emerged from a study of beta chain features in type 1 diabetes. Study-level results: Comparison showed that naive, central memory and Treg TCRB repertoires appeared more similar among patients than among healthy donors.

Expressed TCRB transcripts were sequenced, since all the RNA that had been isolated was reverse transcribed. Mean read depth for stem cell-like memory T cell samples was about 1 million reads. This table comes from immunoSEQ multiplex PCR, and its TCRdb copy is limited to in-frame clones, with some not included. The sample includes some 99,000 clones, 40% of them seen just once. Via the markers CD45RO/CCR7/CD25/CD127/CD95/CD27, stem cell-like memory, regulatory, central memory and naive CD4+ cells were sorted. The trim removed 6 bases at V and 5 bases at J, leaving 9 bases unmatched. This CDR3 is built from 14 residues. Germline CDR1 is LNHDA and CDR2 is SQIVND (reference sequence). Comment on this clone: What it binds is not known.

This clonotype was sampled from a woman aged 18-30 years in good health. The V call is TRBV19, the J call TRBJ1-1; 7 nucleotides line up with TRBD1. The sample comprised stem cell memory CD4+ T cells from blood. Here the CDR3 reads CASRGTEKWTEAFF. CDR3 nucleotides: TGTGCCAGTAGGGGGACAGAGAAGTGGACTGAAGCTTTCTTT.